This TCR beta chain stems from a study of shared clonotypes between healthy human individuals. On the study more broadly: A couple of women and a few men aged 18 to 49 served as donors.

V was trimmed by 5 bases and J by 0 bases, leaving 16 bases between them. Germline lookup yields CDR1 MGHRA and CDR2 YSYEKL. The CDR3 totals 17 residues. As defined, naive CD8 cells were CD45RO-negative and positively selected for CCR7, with terminally differentiated effector memory CD45RA+ cells excluded. Sequencing was performed with immunoSEQ multiplex PCR; in TCRdb, only in-frame clones are kept and a portion is missing. Among millions of clones listed, approximately 94% were seen once. This chain uses TRBV4-1 with TRBJ1-4; D remains ambiguous. The TCR comes from a man aged 18 to 29 in good health. The sequenced sample was naive CD8+ T cells sorted from blood. CDR3 residues: CASSSPVPFSTNEKLFF. CDR3 nucleotide sequence: TGCGCCAGCAGCTCCCCTGTCCCCTTTTCAACTAATGAAAAACTGTTTTTT.